These 20 T cell receptor beta chains were all obtained from the same sample, sequenced in a study of molecular identifiers for immune sequencing clone quantification. TCRdb analysed the PCR reads with MiXCR anew, one entry per CDR3 protein. Of over 300,000 distinct CDR3 sequences in the sample, under 25% are singletons; the top ten hold about 0.74%. Sequenced input: naive CD8+ T cells from blood, with Jurkat cell RNA spiked in. The subset: FACS-sorted CD8+CD4-CCR7+CD45RA+ naive T cells. The receptors were sampled from a human donor in good health. Some libraries in this study had Jurkat cell RNA spiked in.

The chain couples TRBV7-9 to TRBJ2-2; 8 bases fit TRBD2. This CDR3 comprises 16 residues. The trim removed 5 bases at V and 5 bases at J, leaving 10 bases unmatched. The germline V gene encodes CDR1 SEHNR and CDR2 FQNEAQ (reference sequence). This chain's CDR3 is CASSPPAGTSTGELFF. In nucleotides, the CDR3 is TGTGCCAGCAGCCCGCCAGCCGGGACTAGTACCGGGGAGCTGTTTTTT.

This clonotype was counted many times. The chain uses TRBV29-1 and TRBJ2-7; D possibly corresponds to TRBD1 (7 bases). Germline CDR1 and CDR2: SQVTM and ANQGSEA. With 0 bases removed from V and 4 bases from J, the gap between germline ends came to 13 bases. The CDR3 totals 14 residues. CDR3 in DNA: TGCAGCGTTGAAGATACGGCAGGGGGGTACGAGCAGTACTTC. Its protein is CSVEDTAGGYEQYF.

Many counts were recorded for this clonotype. The rearrangement links TRBV4-2 to TRBJ2-7; D perhaps matches TRBD2 (5 bases). Germline V gene data show CDR1 as LGHNA and CDR2 as YNFKEQ. V lost 8 bases and J 0 bases, leaving 8 bases between the germline ends. The CDR3 totals 12 residues. In nucleotides, the CDR3 is TGTGCCAGCGAGGGCAGCTCCTACGAGCAGTACTTC. It is translated as CASEGSSYEQYF.

The table lists this clonotype with many counts. The chain uses TRBV12-3 or TRBV12-4 and TRBJ1-5; TRBD1 agrees at 10 bases. Trimming took 5 bases from V and 1 from J; bases not matched to a gene: 5. This CDR3 region has 16 residues. The CDR3 region has the DNA TGTGCCAGCAGTCCAGGGACAGGGGCGAGCAATCAGCCCCAGCATTTT. Amino acids: CASSPGTGASNQPQHF.

On this clonotype: This clone may be a read error of a much larger clone one base away. The genes are TRBV12-3 or TRBV12-4 and TRBJ1-5; D gene unclear. The CDR3 runs to 15 residues. The V gene lost 8 bases and the J gene lost 0 bases, with 14 bases spanning the gap. CDR3 in DNA: TGTGCCAGCGGCCCAATAGAATATAGCAATCAGCCCCAGCATTTT. Translated, it gives CASGPIEYSNQPQHF.

This clonotype has more than one count but fewer than ten. This sequence joins TRBV13 and TRBJ1-1; TRBD1 agrees at 11 bases. The CDR3 is 17 amino acids. From germline, CDR1 is PRHDT and CDR2 FYEKMQ (reference sequence). The V gene end was trimmed by 5 bases and the J gene end by 4 bases; junction bases not matched to a gene: 12. The CDR3 protein is CASSPSDRGLDFTEAFF. For the CDR3, the DNA is TGTGCCAGCAGCCCATCGGACAGGGGGCTTGATTTCACTGAAGCTTTCTTT.

About this clonotype: It is likely a read error, because the conserved phenylalanine at the end of the CDR3 is missing. This chain links TRBV28 with TRBJ2-5; D unresolved. The CDR3 sequence is 12 residues long. The germline V gene has CDR1 MDHEN and CDR2 SYDVKM. The V gene lost 3 bases and the J gene lost 5 bases, with 7 bases spanning the gap. The CDR3 region is CASSLDRETQYS. The CDR3, as DNA: TGTGCCAGCAGTTTGGACCGGGAGACCCAGTACTCC.

In this sample, this clonotype turned up a few times. This rearrangement joins TRBV6-2 or TRBV6-3 to TRBJ2-5, with TRBD1 matching over 8 bases. V lost 5 bases to trimming and J lost 5 bases; unmatched junction nucleotides: 7. This CDR3 is built from 14 residues. In germline, CDR1 is MNHEY, CDR2 SVGEGT. CDR3: CASSPSRGPETQYF. DNA of the CDR3: TGTGCCAGCAGTCCGAGCAGGGGGCCGGAGACCCAGTACTTC.

This clonotype was detected only a few times. The J gene is TRBJ1-1, the V gene TRBV7-9; D is undetermined. The CDR3 covers 13 residues. V was pared by 6 bases and J by 5 bases, with 13 bases between. Per germline, CDR1 SEHNR and CDR2 FQNEAQ (reference sequence). The CDR3 nucleotides read TGTGCCAGCAGTCCCGGACCGGGGACTGAAGCTTTCTTT. Translated: CASSPGPGTEAFF.

The J gene is TRBJ2-1, the V gene TRBV7-2; D call uncertain. V was shortened by 1 base and J by 4 bases, with 5 bases between the two germline ends. This CDR3 has 13 residues. CDR1 and CDR2 from the germline V gene are SGHTA and FQGNSA. The CDR3 nucleotides are TGTGCCAGCAGCTTAGTAGGTTACAATGAGCAGTTCTTC. Protein: CASSLVGYNEQFF.

This clonotype has at least ten counts. The chain couples TRBV28 to TRBJ2-7; D may be TRBD2 (6 bases). The V gene lost 5 bases and the J gene lost 2 bases, with 13 bases spanning the gap. The CDR3 spans 14 residues. Germline V CDR1 and CDR2: MDHEN, SYDVKM. The DNA of the CDR3 is TGTGCCAGCAGTCGGAGGGTTTTCGCCTACGAGCAGTACTTC. Its translation is CASSRRVFAYEQYF.

This clonotype was seen ten or more times. J is TRBJ1-6 and V is TRBV15; possibly TRBD1 for D (5 bases). This CDR3 region has 17 residues. Between the trimmed V and J ends, which lost 1 base and 0 bases, there was a span of 10 bases. The germline V gene encodes CDR1 LNHNV and CDR2 YYDKDF (reference sequence). In DNA form, the CDR3 reads TGTGCCACCAGCAGAGTAGGGGAATTCTCCTATAATTCACCCCTCCACTTT. Translated, it gives CATSRVGEFSYNSPLHF.

This clonotype was picked up many times. The chain carries TRBV7-2 and TRBJ2-7; D not resolved. The V gene's germline CDR1 is SGHTA and CDR2 FQGNSA. The CDR3 sequence is 14 residues long. Between the trimmed V and J ends, which lost 1 base and 2 bases, there was a span of 9 bases. The CDR3 bases are TGTGCCAGCAGCTTAGGCGAGTCCCCCTACGAGCAGTACTTC. It codes for CASSLGESPYEQYF.

The sample holds many counts of this clonotype. V is TRBV29-1 and J is TRBJ2-7; D possibly matches TRBD1 or TRBD2 (5 bases each). Germline V CDR1 and CDR2: SQVTM, ANQGSEA. V lost 3 bases, J lost 1 base, and 13 bases lay in between. The CDR3 has 14 amino acids. CDR3 nucleotides: TGCAGCGTTGAGGTCAGGGACGGGTCCTACGAGCAGTACTTC. This translates into CSVEVRDGSYEQYF.

This clonotype was recorded a few times. Since a much larger clone is just one base distant, this may be a read error. The V gene is TRBV7-2, the J gene TRBJ2-7; D is ambiguous. This CDR3 has 13 residues. Germline V gene data show CDR1 as SGHTA and CDR2 as FQGNSA. The CDR3 is CASSLTPGYEKYF. CDR3 DNA sequence: TGTGCCAGCAGCTTGACCCCCGGGTACGAGAAGTACTTC.

About this clonotype: A much larger clone is a single base away; this may be a read error. This chain joins TRBV19 and TRBJ1-5, with D possibly TRBD1 on 5 matching bases. The CDR3 consists of 15 residues. Germline lookup yields CDR1 LNHDA and CDR2 SQIVND (reference sequence). The CDR3 loop is CASSMGQRSNQLQHF. The CDR3 nucleotides are TGTGCCAGTAGTATGGGGCAGAGAAGCAATCAGCTCCAGCATTTT. Filled out from reference TRBV19 and TRBJ1-5, the complete variable domain reads DGGITQSPKYLFRKEGQNVTLSCEQNLNHDAMYWYRQDPGQGLRLIYYSQIVNDFQKGDIAEGYSVSREKKESFPLTVTSAQKNPTAFYLCASSMGQRSNQLQHFGDGTRLSIL.

On this clonotype itself: The conserved phenylalanine or tryptophan normally closing the CDR3 is absent here, so this likely arose from a read error. J is TRBJ2-3 and V is TRBV24-1; 8 nucleotides line up with TRBD1. V lost 1 base and J lost 1; bases outside the gene matches: 3. Germline assignment: CDR1 KGHDR and CDR2 SFDVKD. The CDR3 covers 16 residues. CDR3 sequence (DNA): TGTGCCACCAGTGATTTAGAGGACAGGGGCACAGATACGCAGTATCTT. This translates into CATSDLEDRGTDTQYL.

Concerning this clonotype: The junction differs from germline at one of its ends, possibly a read error. The rearrangement joins TRBV7-7 to TRBJ2-3; D remains ambiguous. CDR1 is SSHAT, CDR2 FNYEAQ, per germline (reference sequence). The CDR3 consists of 12 residues. CDR3 DNA: TGTGCTAGCAGCCATCCCGGTGATACGCAGTATTTT. It yields the protein CASSHPGDTQYF.

This clonotype has a handful of counts. The chain carries TRBV4-2 and TRBJ2-1; tentatively, D is TRBD1 or TRBD2 (5 bases each). Trimming stripped 6 bases from V and 0 bases from J, with 15 bases between. This CDR3 is built from 16 residues. Germline CDR1 LGHNA, CDR2 YNFKEQ. CDR3 in DNA: TGTGCCAGCAGGCCCCCACCAGGGAGCTCCTACAATGAGCAGTTCTTC. This sequence encodes CASRPPPGSSYNEQFF.

This clonotype was found once. One base away lies a much larger clone, so this may be a sequencing read error. The chain links TRBV9 to TRBJ2-6, with D uncertain. This CDR3 has 15 residues. From germline, CDR1 is SGDLS and CDR2 YYNGEE. V was trimmed by 4 bases and J by 2 bases, leaving 10 bases between them. CDR3 sequence: CASSPLSAGANVLTF. Here the CDR3 DNA reads TGTGCCAGCAGCCCCCTTTCTGCTGGGGCCAACGTCCTGACTTTC. The entire variable domain, with the rest obtained from reference TRBV9 and TRBJ2-6, is as follows: DSGVTQTPKHLITATGQRVTLRCSPRSGDLSVYWYQQSLDQGLQFLIQYYNGEERAKGNILERFSAQQFPDLHSELNLSSLELGDSALYFCASSPLSAGANVLTFGAGSRLTVL.